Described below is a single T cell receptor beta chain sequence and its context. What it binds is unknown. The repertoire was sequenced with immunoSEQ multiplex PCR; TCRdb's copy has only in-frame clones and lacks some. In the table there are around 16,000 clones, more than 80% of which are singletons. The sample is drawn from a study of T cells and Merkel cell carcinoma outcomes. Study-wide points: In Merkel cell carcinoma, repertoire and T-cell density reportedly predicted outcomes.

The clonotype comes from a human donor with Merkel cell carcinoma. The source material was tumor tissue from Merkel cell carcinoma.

The CDR3 is CASSPPGHHYEQYF. CDR3 DNA: TGTGCCAGCAGCCCCCCGGGACACCACTACGAGCAGTACTTC. This rearrangement joins TRBV9 to TRBJ2-7; TRBD1 might be the D (6 bases). This CDR3 has 14 residues. CDR1 and CDR2 from the germline V gene are SGDLS and YYNGEE. Trimming took off 4 bases at V and 3 bases at J, with 14 bases between the two ends.